These 29 T cell receptor beta chains were sequenced from one sample in a study of PD-1 blockade in mismatch repair-deficient tumors. Measured with immunoSEQ multiplex PCR; TCRdb has only the in-frame clones, and not every one. The top ten clones hold over 7.5% of a sample with 40,000 to 60,000 clones, 81% of them seen once. The source was peripheral blood, collected around 19 weeks after starting pembrolizumab. Receptors originate from an adult with mismatch repair-deficient cancer.

The chain couples TRBV6-5 to TRBJ1-2, with D hard to call. Germline lookup yields CDR1 MNHEY and CDR2 SVGAGI. The CDR3 runs to 15 residues. Trimming stripped 2 bases from V and 6 bases from J, with 16 bases between. The chain's CDR3 is CASSYGSGGLDGYTF. The CDR3 bases are TGTGCCAGCAGTTACGGATCCGGAGGCCTTGATGGCTACACCTTC.

The V gene is TRBV7-3, the J gene TRBJ2-7, with D perhaps TRBD1 (5 bases). Trimming shortened V by 1 base and J by 6 bases, and 10 bases separated the two germline ends. The CDR3 length is 13 residues. Germline V gene sequence: CDR1 SGHTA, CDR2 FQGTGA. For the CDR3, the DNA is TGTGCCAGCAGCTTAATGATAGGGGTCGAGCAGTACTTC. This codes for CASSLMIGVEQYF.

The CDR3 coding sequence is TGCGCCAGCAGTCCCGGAACAGCGGGAGTGTACAATGAGCAGTTCTTC. This sequence encodes CASSPGTAGVYNEQFF. The chain joins TRBV5-1 to TRBJ2-1, with 8 bases matching TRBD2. Trimming cost V 5 bases and J 4 bases; bases outside gene matches: 11. Germline V lookup: CDR1 SGHRS, CDR2 YFSETQ. This CDR3 contains 16 residues.

This clone was seen repeatedly, ten times or more. The chain combines TRBV7-2 with TRBJ2-1; the D is unclear. CDR1 SGHTA and CDR2 FQGNSA come from the germline V gene. V was shortened by 5 bases and J by 11 bases, with 13 bases between the two germline ends. The CDR3 totals 12 residues. The CDR3: CASSEHTGQQFF. DNA of the CDR3: TGTGCCAGCAGCGAGCACACCGGCCAGCAGTTCTTC. The full variable domain, with the rest looked up from reference TRBV7-2 and TRBJ2-1, is GAGVSQSPSNKVTEKGKDVELRCDPISGHTALYWYRQSLGQGLEFLIYFQGNSAPDKSGLPSDRFSAERTGGSVSTLTIQRTQQEDSAVYLCASSEHTGQQFFGPGTRLTVL.

CDR3: CAWSRDLNEQFF. CDR3 sequence (DNA): TGTGCCTGGAGCAGGGACCTCAATGAGCAGTTCTTC. V gene TRBV30 combines with J gene TRBJ2-1; D possibly uses TRBD1 or TRBD2 (5 bases each). The CDR3 contains 12 residues. V gave up 3 bases and J gave up 6 bases, with 9 bases separating them. Germline CDR1 reads GTSNPN; CDR2 reads SVGIG (reference sequence).

This clone was counted once. The chain combines TRBV6-1 with TRBJ2-1, with 10 nucleotides matching TRBD2. The trim removed 2 bases at V and 2 bases at J, leaving 6 bases unmatched. CDR1 is MNHNS and CDR2 is SASEGT in the germline V gene. The CDR3 spans 17 residues. CDR3 protein: CASSERPSGSPYNEQFF. In DNA, the CDR3 is TGTGCCAGCAGTGAAAGGCCTAGCGGGAGTCCCTACAATGAGCAGTTCTTC.

The rearrangement links TRBV27 to TRBJ2-3; D uncertain. V was clipped by 2 bases and J by 4 bases, with 13 bases between them. Looked up from germline, CDR1 is MNHEY and CDR2 is SMNVEV (reference sequence). The CDR3 covers 15 residues. CDR3 DNA: TGTGCCAGCAGTTTAGGGCACCCTGGGGCAGATACGCAGTATTTT. This translates into CASSLGHPGADTQYF.

V usage is TRBV6-1 and J usage is TRBJ2-4; 13 bases align to TRBD2. V was clipped by 3 bases and J by 9 bases; unmatched bases: 20. The CDR3 loop spans 20 amino acids. CDR1 MNHNS and CDR2 SASEGT come from the germline V gene. CDR3 bases: TGTGCCAGCAGTGACAAGGCCAAGCTGTGGACTAGCGGGAGTTTGAGCATTCAGTACTTC. Its translation is CASSDKAKLWTSGSLSIQYF.

This chain uses TRBV19 with TRBJ2-5; the match to TRBD1 covers 11 bases. V was clipped by 1 base and J by 2 bases; unmatched bases: 3. The CDR3 has 16 residues. From germline, CDR1 is LNHDA and CDR2 SQIVND (reference sequence). This chain's CDR3 is CASSIVGTGGQETQYF. CDR3 in DNA: TGTGCCAGTAGTATAGTTGGGACAGGGGGTCAAGAGACCCAGTACTTC.

This sequence joins TRBV30 and TRBJ1-5; D is undetermined. The CDR3 contains 13 residues. Germline CDR1 and CDR2: GTSNPN and SVGIG (reference sequence). Trimming removed 2 bases at V and 0 bases at J, with 5 bases between. CDR3 residues: CAWSTDSNQPQHF. CDR3 in DNA: TGTGCCTGGAGTACCGATAGCAATCAGCCCCAGCATTTT.

This chain uses TRBV2 with TRBJ2-3; TRBD2 aligns across 10 bases. V trimming: 4 bases; J trimming: 6 bases; junction bases outside the gene matches: 13. The CDR3 loop spans 17 amino acids. Germline values: CDR1 SNHLY, CDR2 FYNNEI. This CDR3 reads CASSGGWLAGVTDTQYF. CDR3 coding DNA: TGTGCCAGCAGTGGAGGGTGGCTAGCGGGAGTCACGGATACGCAGTATTTT.

The chain combines TRBV2 with TRBJ2-3, with D unresolved. From germline, CDR1 is SNHLY and CDR2 FYNNEI. This CDR3 contains 14 residues. The V end lost 8 bases, the J end lost 0 bases, and 12 bases lay between the germline ends. The CDR3 reads CASLPQTSTDTQYF. The DNA for the CDR3 is TGTGCCAGCCTCCCCCAGACTAGCACAGATACGCAGTATTTT.

This chain links TRBV5-1 with TRBJ1-2; D is undetermined. Germline V CDR1 and CDR2: SGHRS, YFSETQ. CDR3 length: 12 residues. V lost 2 bases to trimming and J lost 4 bases, with 6 bases between them. Here the CDR3 reads CASSFDFYGYTF. In DNA form, the CDR3 reads TGCGCCAGCAGCTTCGATTTCTATGGCTACACCTTC.

This chain links TRBV19 with TRBJ1-5; D unclear. In germline, CDR1 is LNHDA, CDR2 SQIVND (reference sequence). Trimming took off 2 bases at V and 5 bases at J, with 7 bases between the two ends. CDR3 length: 13 amino acids. The chain's CDR3 is CASSISLYQPQHF. CDR3 nucleotides: TGTGCCAGTAGTATAAGCCTTTATCAGCCCCAGCATTTT.

This clone was detected once. The rearrangement joins TRBV5-6 to TRBJ1-4; D is possibly TRBD1 (5 bases). Germline CDR1 and CDR2: SGHDT and YYEEEE. The V gene lost 5 bases and the J gene lost 4 bases, with 18 bases spanning the gap. The length of the CDR3 is 16 residues. The CDR3 here is CASRSGPSGVNEKLFF. The CDR3, as DNA: TGTGCCAGCAGATCGGGGCCCTCGGGAGTTAATGAAAAACTGTTTTTT. The complete variable domain, with remaining parts taken from reference TRBV5-6 and TRBJ1-4, reads DAGVTQSPTHLIKTRGQQVTLRCSPKSGHDTVSWYQQALGQGPQFIFQYYEEEERQRGNFPDRFSGHQFPNYSSELNVNALLLGDSALYLCASRSGPSGVNEKLFFGSGTQLSVL.

The CDR3 bases are TGCGCCAGCCAGCCTAAATGGGATTCCCCCTACAATGAGCAGTTCTTC. Its translation: CASQPKWDSPYNEQFF. The chain carries TRBV10-2 and TRBJ2-1, with D uncertain. The V and J ends lost 8 bases and 2 bases respectively, with 19 bases between them. Germline CDR1 WSHSY, CDR2 SAAADI. The CDR3 is 16 residues long.

The genes are TRBV7-2 and TRBJ2-3; 7 positions agree with TRBD2. Trimming cost V 5 bases and J 7 bases; bases outside gene matches: 12. The CDR3 runs 15 residues. The germline gives CDR1 SGHTA, CDR2 FQGNSA. CDR3 bases: TGTGCCAGCAGCCATGCCGCCGGGGGGAAAAATACGCAGTATTTT. Encoded protein: CASSHAAGGKNTQYF. The full variable domain, its missing parts supplied by reference TRBV7-2 and TRBJ2-3, is GAGVSQSPSNKVTEKGKDVELRCDPISGHTALYWYRQSLGQGLEFLIYFQGNSAPDKSGLPSDRFSAERTGGSVSTLTIQRTQQEDSAVYLCASSHAAGGKNTQYFGPGTRLTVL.

The J gene is TRBJ2-1, the V gene TRBV7-2; D remains ambiguous. The CDR3 runs 16 residues. Germline V gene data show CDR1 as SGHTA and CDR2 as FQGNSA. The V end was cut by 5 bases, the J end by 5 bases, with 19 bases between. DNA of the CDR3: TGTGCCAGCAGCACTCCTCGAACCACCCGCAACAATGAGCAGTTCTTC. This translates into CASSTPRTTRNNEQFF. The variable domain in full, with the rest retrieved from reference TRBV7-2 and TRBJ2-1, is GAGVSQSPSNKVTEKGKDVELRCDPISGHTALYWYRQSLGQGLEFLIYFQGNSAPDKSGLPSDRFSAERTGGSVSTLTIQRTQQEDSAVYLCASSTPRTTRNNEQFFGPGTRLTVL.

J is TRBJ1-3 and V is TRBV6-5; D is ambiguous. Germline V gene sequence: CDR1 MNHEY, CDR2 SVGAGI. This CDR3 comprises 15 residues. V lost 6 bases and J 0 bases, leaving 12 bases between the germline ends. CDR3 amino acids: CASRDRANSGNTIYF. As DNA, the CDR3 is TGTGCCAGCAGGGACCGGGCCAACTCTGGAAACACCATATATTTT.

The V call is TRBV30, the J call TRBJ1-1; D is undetermined. The V end lost 0 bases, the J end lost 6 bases, and 14 bases lay between the germline ends. CDR3 length equals 14 residues. The germline CDR1 and CDR2 sequences are GTSNPN and SVGIG (reference sequence). The CDR3 DNA is TGTGCCTGGAGTGTAACTGTGGGGTTTGCTGAAGCTTTCTTT. Translating gives CAWSVTVGFAEAFF. Variable domain in full (rest from reference TRBV30 and TRBJ1-1): SQTIHQWPATLVQPVGSPLSLECTVEGTSNPNLYWYRQAAGRGLQLLFYSVGIGQISSEVPQNLSASRPQDRQFILSSKKLLLSDSGFYLCAWSVTVGFAEAFFGQGTRLTVV.

This clone came up once. The chain is built from TRBV27 and TRBJ2-7; no clear D gene. The V end was cut by 0 bases, the J end by 5 bases, with 14 bases between. Germline V gene data show CDR1 as MNHEY and CDR2 as SMNVEV (reference sequence). This CDR3 region has 15 residues. CDR3 region: CASSLSTPSAHEQYF. The CDR3 bases are TGTGCCAGCAGTTTATCGACACCTTCTGCCCACGAGCAGTACTTC.

The sample holds a few counts of this clone. This chain links TRBV7-9 with TRBJ2-1; 12 nucleotides match TRBD2. The CDR3 covers 15 residues. V lost 6 bases to trimming and J lost 10 bases; unmatched junction nucleotides: 10. CDR1 and CDR2 from the germline V gene are SEHNR and FQNEAQ (reference sequence). The DNA for the CDR3 is TGTGCCAGCAGGGGTAGACTAGCGGGAGACGAGGAGCAGTTCTTC. Translated, it gives CASRGRLAGDEEQFF.

By sample share, this clone is medium-sized. The chain carries TRBV2 and TRBJ2-3; possibly TRBD2 for D (6 bases). Per the germline V gene, CDR1 is SNHLY and CDR2 is FYNNEI. The germline V and J ends were trimmed by 2 bases and 4 bases, with 13 bases remaining between them. CDR3 length: 15 residues. CDR3 protein: CASSEPSGEADTQYF. The CDR3 region has the DNA TGTGCCAGCAGTGAACCATCGGGAGAGGCAGATACGCAGTATTTT. The full variable domain, in which reference TRBV2 and TRBJ2-3 provide the parts outside the CDR3, is EPEVTQTPSHQVTQMGQEVILRCVPISNHLYFYWYRQILGQKVEFLVSFYNNEISEKSEIFDDQFSVERPDGSNFTLKIRSTKLEDSAMYFCASSEPSGEADTQYFGPGTRLTVL.

The chain recombines TRBV27 with TRBJ1-4, with unresolved D. This CDR3 region has 13 residues. Germline lookup yields CDR1 MNHEY and CDR2 SMNVEV (reference sequence). The ends were cut back, 4 bases at V and 14 bases at J, with 17 bases in the middle. CDR3 residues: CASSSDPLARLFF. The CDR3 region has the DNA TGTGCCAGCAGTTCAGATCCCTTGGCCCGGCTGTTTTTT.

This sequence joins TRBV4-2 and TRBJ2-1; 13 nucleotides match TRBD2. Germline CDR1 reads LGHNA; CDR2 reads YNFKEQ. V was pared by 4 bases and J by 7 bases, with 10 bases of the junction left unmatched. The CDR3 is 17 residues long. In DNA, the CDR3 is TGTGCCAGCAGCCCAGGACTAGCGGGAGCTCTGGGGAATGAGCAGTTCTTC. Its translation is CASSPGLAGALGNEQFF.

This chain connects TRBV11-2 to TRBJ1-1, with 7 nucleotides matching TRBD1. The CDR3 covers 14 residues. Germline CDR1 reads SGHAT; CDR2 reads FQNNGV. Trimming at V came to 0 bases and at J to 3 bases, leaving 1 base not matched to a gene. As DNA, the CDR3 is TGTGCCAGCAGCTTAGAAGGGGGCGACACTGAAGCTTTCTTT. Its translation is CASSLEGGDTEAFF.

In its sample, this clone ranks as medium-sized. This chain connects TRBV5-1 to TRBJ1-2; 7 bases match TRBD1. Trimming took 2 bases from V and 2 from J; bases not matched to a gene: 3. This CDR3 contains 14 residues. Germline-derived CDR1 and CDR2 are SGHRS and YFSETQ. In nucleotides, the CDR3 is TGCGCCAGCAGCTTCCGGGACAGAAACTATGGCTACACCTTC. It translates to CASSFRDRNYGYTF. Looking up the rest from reference TRBV5-1 and TRBJ1-2 gives the full variable domain: KAGVTQTPRYLIKTRGQQVTLSCSPISGHRSVSWYQQTPGQGLQFLFEYFSETQRNKGNFPGRFSGRQFSNSRSEMNVSTLELGDSALYLCASSFRDRNYGYTFGSGTRLTVV.

The V gene is TRBV11-3, the J gene TRBJ2-3; D possibly corresponds to TRBD2 (7 bases). Looked up from germline, CDR1 is SGHNT and CDR2 is YENEEA. The CDR3 has 13 amino acids. Trimming pared 10 bases from V and 4 bases from J, leaving 15 bases between. Here the CDR3 DNA reads TGTGCCATCGTCAAGGGGGGGGCAGATACGCAGTATTTT. Translated, it gives CAIVKGGADTQYF. The full variable domain, in which reference TRBV11-3 and TRBJ2-3 provide the parts outside the CDR3, is EAGVVQSPRYKIIEKKQPVAFWCNPISGHNTLYWYLQNLGQGPELLIRYENEEAVDDSQLPKDRFSAERLKGVDSTLKIQPAELGDSAVYLCAIVKGGADTQYFGPGTRLTVL.

The chain is built from TRBV11-2 and TRBJ2-5, with D possibly called TRBD1 or TRBD2 (5 bases each). Germline V lookup: CDR1 SGHAT, CDR2 FQNNGV. Trimming took off 4 bases at V and 1 base at J, with 7 bases between the two ends. The CDR3 covers 13 residues. CDR3 sequence reads: CASSWDGQETQYF. DNA for the CDR3: TGTGCCAGCAGCTGGGACGGCCAAGAGACCCAGTACTTC. Using reference TRBV11-2 and TRBJ2-5 for the parts outside the CDR3, the full variable domain is EAGVAQSPRYKIIEKRQSVAFWCNPISGHATLYWYQQILGQGPKLLIQFQNNGVVDDSQLPKDRFSAERLKGVDSTLKIQPAKLEDSAVYLCASSWDGQETQYFGPGTRLLVL.